The 8 T cell receptor beta chains reported below all come from one sample, sequenced in a study of cytomegalovirus exposure and HLA in healthy donors. The study ran its PCR with 60 Vbeta and 13 Jbeta primers. TCRdb's table, derived via immunoSEQ multiplex PCR, lists solely in-frame clones and lacks some. The data contain roughly 160,000 clones, 85% of them singletons. Sequenced sample: PBMCs. These receptors were taken from a boy aged 2 to 10 in good health and CMV-seronegative.

The chain uses TRBV28 and TRBJ2-3; 8 bases map to TRBD1. Losses at the gene ends were 7 bases for V and 3 bases for J; bases not matched to a gene: 9. The CDR3 has 15 amino acids. The germline CDR1 and CDR2 sequences are MDHEN and SYDVKM. The CDR3 sequence is CASKPRTGRTDTQYF. CDR3 bases: TGTGCCAGCAAACCCCGGACAGGGAGGACAGATACGCAGTATTTT.

The chain recombines TRBV30 with TRBJ1-4; 10 bases are a match to TRBD1. This CDR3 region has 12 residues. Germline values: CDR1 GTSNPN, CDR2 SVGIG (reference sequence). The V segment lost 8 bases and the J segment 6 bases; nucleotides outside the gene matches: 3. The DNA for the CDR3 is TGTGCCGTGGACAGGGGGGATGAAAAACTGTTTTTT. Protein: CAVDRGDEKLFF.

The chain has TRBV11-2 and TRBJ1-2; D is undetermined. V lost 5 bases to trimming and J lost 9 bases, with 19 bases between them. The CDR3 has 14 amino acids. Germline CDR1 is SGHAT and CDR2 is FQNNGV. CDR3 nucleotide sequence: TGTGCCAGCAGCCGATCTGGTCGGTTTGAGCGCTACACCTTC. Encoded protein: CASSRSGRFERYTF. The full variable domain, completed using reference TRBV11-2 and TRBJ1-2, is EAGVAQSPRYKIIEKRQSVAFWCNPISGHATLYWYQQILGQGPKLLIQFQNNGVVDDSQLPKDRFSAERLKGVDSTLKIQPAKLEDSAVYLCASSRSGRFERYTFGSGTRLTVV.

The V call is TRBV9, the J call TRBJ1-6; the D gene is possibly TRBD1 (6 bases). The V and J ends lost 4 bases and 12 bases respectively, with 23 bases between them. This CDR3 is built from 16 residues. Germline V lookup: CDR1 SGDLS, CDR2 YYNGEE. The CDR3: CASSPPGGGAPRPLHF. Here the CDR3 DNA reads TGTGCCAGCAGCCCCCCGGGGGGGGGCGCGCCCCGACCCCTCCACTTT. The variable domain in full, completed from reference TRBV9 and TRBJ1-6, reads DSGVTQTPKHLITATGQRVTLRCSPRSGDLSVYWYQQSLDQGLQFLIQYYNGEERAKGNILERFSAQQFPDLHSELNLSSLELGDSALYFCASSPPGGGAPRPLHFGNGTRLTVT.

J is TRBJ2-5 and V is TRBV7-2; 10 nucleotides agree with TRBD2. The last part of the DNA fits TRBJ2-7 better; the J call may be wrong. The germline V gene encodes CDR1 SGHTA and CDR2 FQGNSA. The CDR3 loop spans 14 amino acids. The CDR3 bases are TGTGCCAGCAGCTTAGGGCTAGCGGGAGCCGAGCAGTACTTC. This translates into CASSLGLAGAEQYF.

This chain uses TRBV30 with TRBJ1-5; no definite D call. Trimming pared 0 bases from V and 6 bases from J, leaving 9 bases between. From germline, CDR1 is GTSNPN and CDR2 SVGIG (reference sequence). The CDR3 has 13 residues. CDR3 sequence: CAWSVQGSQPQHF. The CDR3 DNA sequence: TGTGCCTGGAGTGTACAAGGGAGTCAGCCCCAGCATTTT.

This rearrangement joins TRBV6-4 to TRBJ2-5; 13 bases map to TRBD2. Germline assignment: CDR1 MRHNA and CDR2 SNTAGT. The V segment lost 0 bases and the J segment 5 bases; nucleotides outside the gene matches: 3. The CDR3 has 16 amino acids. Here the CDR3 reads CASSDSTSGGAETQYF. The DNA for the CDR3 is TGTGCCAGCAGTGACTCCACTAGCGGGGGGGCCGAGACCCAGTACTTC.

The chain recombines TRBV19 with TRBJ1-5, with TRBD1 matching over 12 bases. Germline values: CDR1 LNHDA, CDR2 SQIVND (reference sequence). The J segment lost 1 base and the V segment lost 4 bases, leaving 11 bases of the junction unmatched. The CDR3 spans 19 residues. CDR3 residues: CASSTQGTGGTGSNQPQHF. CDR3 bases: TGTGCCAGTAGTACCCAGGGGACAGGGGGCACGGGAAGCAATCAGCCCCAGCATTTT.